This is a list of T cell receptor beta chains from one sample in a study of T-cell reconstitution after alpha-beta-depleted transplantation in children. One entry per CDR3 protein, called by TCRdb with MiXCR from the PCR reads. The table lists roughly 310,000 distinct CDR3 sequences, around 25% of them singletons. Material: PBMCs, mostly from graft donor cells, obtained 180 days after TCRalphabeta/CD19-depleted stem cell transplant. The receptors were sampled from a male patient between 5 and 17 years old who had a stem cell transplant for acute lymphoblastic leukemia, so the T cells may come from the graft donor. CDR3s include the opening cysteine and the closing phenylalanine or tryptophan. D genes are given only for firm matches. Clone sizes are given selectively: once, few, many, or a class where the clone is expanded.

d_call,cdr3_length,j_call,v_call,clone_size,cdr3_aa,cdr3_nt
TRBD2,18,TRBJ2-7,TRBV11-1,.,CASRYTLLTSGTEYEQYF,TGTGCCAGCCGCTATACACTGCTGACTAGCGGGACTGAGTACGAGCAGTACTTC
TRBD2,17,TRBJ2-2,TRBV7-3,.,CASSPSRTSGRTGELFF,TGTGCCAGCAGCCCTAGTCGGACTAGCGGGAGGACCGGGGAGCTGTTTTTT
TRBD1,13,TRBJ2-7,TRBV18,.,CASSPGQGDEQYF,TGTGCCAGCTCGCCGGGACAGGGGGACGAGCAGTACTTC
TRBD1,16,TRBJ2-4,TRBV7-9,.,CASSPRTGITKNIQYF,TGTGCCAGCAGCCCCCGGACAGGGATCACCAAAAACATTCAGTACTTC
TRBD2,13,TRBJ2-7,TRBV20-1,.,CSASGLGAYEQYF,TGCAGTGCCTCGGGACTAGGGGCCTACGAGCAGTACTTC
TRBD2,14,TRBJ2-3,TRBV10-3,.,CATRAGDGTDTQYF,TGTGCCACGCGAGCGGGAGATGGGACAGATACGCAGTATTTT
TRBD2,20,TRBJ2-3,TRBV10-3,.,CAIGTSGKLPPGTGADTQYF,TGTGCCATCGGGACTAGCGGGAAGCTTCCTCCTGGAACCGGGGCAGATACGCAGTATTTT
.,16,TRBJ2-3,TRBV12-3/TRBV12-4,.,CASSLIQGLGTDTQYF,TGTGCCAGCAGTCTCATCCAGGGACTGGGCACAGATACGCAGTATTTT
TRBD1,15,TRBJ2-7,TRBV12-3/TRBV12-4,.,CASSLATGGPYEQYF,TGTGCCAGCAGTTTGGCGACAGGGGGGCCCTACGAGCAGTACTTC
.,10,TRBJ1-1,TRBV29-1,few,CSGGGREAFF,TGCAGCGGAGGGGGGAGGGAAGCTTTCTTT
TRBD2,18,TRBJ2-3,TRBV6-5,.,CASSYDTSGRRGTDTQYF,TGTGCCAGCAGTTACGATACTAGCGGGAGGAGAGGCACAGATACGCAGTATTTT
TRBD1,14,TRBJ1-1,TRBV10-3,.,CAIRSRDRNFEAFF,TGTGCCATAAGGTCTCGGGACAGGAATTTCGAAGCTTTCTTT
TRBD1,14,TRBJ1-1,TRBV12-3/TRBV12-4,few,CASSRTGLNTEAFF,TGTGCCAGCAGCCGGACAGGGCTGAACACTGAAGCTTTCTTT
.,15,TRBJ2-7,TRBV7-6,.,CASSLIPNTAYEQYF,TGTGCCAGCAGCTTAATCCCAAACACGGCGTACGAGCAGTACTTC